This T cell receptor beta chain appears in the sequencing data of a study of Ad26.COV2.S vaccination and SARS-CoV-2 variants. Findings of the study overall: Vaccine recipients showed a spike-specific TCR breadth that was higher than in placebo recipients. Analytic work on TCR breadth and depth might have understated the full extent of total T cell responses.

Treatment denoted: around 19 received Ad26.COV2.S at low or high dose, single or two shots; a few received placebo; per-sample allocation not given. Following the first vaccine or placebo injection, samples were taken on day 63. This Boston cohort included adults aged 18-55 years. V was shortened by 0 bases and J by 5 bases, with 16 bases between the two germline ends. Germline CDR1 is GTSNPN and CDR2 is SVGIG (reference sequence). This CDR3 has 15 amino acids. In its sample, this clone was seen once. The antigen remains undetermined. Sequencing was performed with immunoSEQ multiplex PCR; in TCRdb, only in-frame clones are kept and a portion is missing. The sample includes 510,000 or so clones, approximately 90% seen only once; the top ten take more than 10%.

This material consisted of peripheral blood, taken in a trial of Ad26.COV2.S vaccine versus placebo. V usage is TRBV30 and J usage is TRBJ1-1, with D maybe TRBD1 (5 bases). This receptor was identified in a person aged 18-65 years who received the Ad26.COV2.S COVID-19 vaccine or a placebo. The CDR3 nucleotides read TGTGCCTGGAGTGTAGAAGGGGTCCGGAGGACTGAAGCTTTCTTT. Its translation is CAWSVEGVRRTEAFF.